This T cell receptor (beta chain) was observed in a study of blood T cell repertoires in COVID-19. Study-level information: The study drew acute and convalescent COVID-19 samples from the United States, Italy and Spain.

V shed 0 bases and J shed 1 base, with 9 bases lying between them. The length of the CDR3 is 16 residues. Germline CDR1 reads LNHNV; CDR2 reads YYDKDF (reference sequence). Under the authors' procedure: The assay estimated nucleated cells by amplifying reference gene primers. TCRdb keeps only in-frame clones here, not all; method: immunoSEQ multiplex PCR. Clone size and the V and J calls come from that table; the DNA yielded D and trimming. The sample consists of about 250,000 clones, around 88% of them appearing once. Seattle's enrolled individuals joined amid active infection and were then monitored longitudinally.

This clonotype was obtained from a woman aged 25-40 years with COVID-19, enrolled during active disease. The specimen sequenced was peripheral blood. V and J are TRBV15 and TRBJ2-2; D uncertain. The CDR3 DNA reads TGTGCCACCAGCAGAGACGCCGGTGTGAACACCGGGGAGCTGTTTTTT. This sequence encodes CATSRDAGVNTGELFF.